This is a list of T cell receptor beta chains from one sample in a study of cytomegalovirus exposure and HLA in healthy donors. Measured with immunoSEQ multiplex PCR; TCRdb has only the in-frame clones, and not every one. The sample holds fewer than 200,000 clones; 75% to 90% are singletons and the top ten take approximately 0.98%. Sequences were obtained from PBMCs. The source is a boy aged 2-15 years in good health and CMV-seronegative. CDR3s include the opening cysteine and the closing phenylalanine or tryptophan. The order of the fields is clone size, D gene, J gene, V gene, CDR3 DNA, CDR3 protein. A D gene is named only where the DNA matches it firmly. Size tells how often a clone was seen (once, few, many) or the class of an expanded clone, and some rows leave it out.

NA	TRBD2	TRBJ2-5	TRBV5-1	TGCGCCAGCAGCCAGACTAGCGGGGAAGAGACCCAGTACTTC	CASSQTSGEETQYF
NA	NA	TRBJ2-7	TRBV20-1	TGCAGTGCCGACATTGCCTACGAGCAGTACTTC	CSADIAYEQYF
NA	TRBD2	TRBJ2-1	TRBV27	TGTGCCAGCAGTCCCGCCGGGGGGGCGGGGGTGTACAATGAGCAGTTCTTC	CASSPAGGAGVYNEQFF
NA	TRBD1	TRBJ2-1	TRBV15	TGTGCCACCAGGAGCTCGGGACAGAGCTCCTACAATGAGCAGTTCTTC	CATRSSGQSSYNEQFF
NA	TRBD1	TRBJ2-7	TRBV29-1	TGCAGCGTTGACCTCCCCCCGGGACAGGGGGAAAAATCCTACGAGCAGTACTTC	CSVDLPPGQGEKSYEQYF
NA	NA	TRBJ2-3	TRBV18	TGTGCCAGCTCACCGGCGGGCGCCCCAGATACGCAGTATTTT	CASSPAGAPDTQYF
NA	NA	TRBJ1-1	TRBV29-1	TGCAGCGTTCGACTCCAGAGGTTAGGCACTGAAGCTTTCTTT	CSVRLQRLGTEAFF
NA	TRBD1	TRBJ1-5	TRBV9	TGTGCCAACCTCGAGGTCGGGACAGTAGACAATCAGCCCCAGCATTTT	CANLEVGTVDNQPQHF
once	NA	TRBJ2-5	TRBV9	TGTGCCAGCAGCGTAGGCAGCGGGGAGACCCAGTACTTC	CASSVGSGETQYF
NA	TRBD1	TRBJ2-3	TRBV5-1	TGCGCCAGCAGCATGGACAGGGTGGGAGATACGCAGTATTTT	CASSMDRVGDTQYF
few	NA	TRBJ2-1	TRBV7-9	TGTGCCAGCAGCTCCGGGAGACAACTTGGCGATGAGCAGTTCTTC	CASSSGRQLGDEQFF
NA	TRBD1	TRBJ2-2	TRBV6-1	TGTGCCAGCAGGACCGGGACAGGGGACACCGGGGAGCTGTTTTTT	CASRTGTGDTGELFF
NA	TRBD1	TRBJ2-7	TRBV7-7	TGTGCCAGCTCGATCAACAGGGGGCCGACCTACGAGCAGTACTTC	CASSINRGPTYEQYF
NA	NA	TRBJ1-5	TRBV28	TGTGCCAGCAGTCCAACCCCAGGCTTTTCGGACGCGGGTCAGCCCCAGCATTTT	CASSPTPGFSDAGQPQHF
NA	NA	TRBJ2-1	TRBV5-1	TGCGCCAGCAGTTCCCAACCGGCAGGTTCCTACAATGAGCAGTTCTTC	CASSSQPAGSYNEQFF
NA	NA	TRBJ1-1	TRBV5-6	TGTGCCAGCAGCCAAGTTGAGTCGAACACTGAAGCTTTCTTT	CASSQVESNTEAFF
once	TRBD1	TRBJ1-2	TRBV7-3	TGTGCCAGCAGCTTAAGACAGGGAGGTGGCTACACCTTC	CASSLRQGGGYTF
NA	NA	TRBJ1-6	TRBV27	TGTGCCAGCAGTTTGTCTGGGCTGGCGAGCTCCTATAATTCACCCCTCCACTTT	CASSLSGLASSYNSPLHF
NA	NA	TRBJ2-7	TRBV7-6	TGTGCCAGCAGCTTCCTCTGGGGCGTCTCGCGCGAGCAGTACTTC	CASSFLWGVSREQYF
NA	NA	TRBJ2-7	TRBV7-2	TGTGCCAGCAGCCGGACTATCGGGAGCTCCTACGAGCAGTACTTC	CASSRTIGSSYEQYF
NA	TRBD1	TRBJ1-1	TRBV19	TGTGCCAGTAGTATTTGGACAGGGAGGACTGAAGCTTTCTTT	CASSIWTGRTEAFF
NA	NA	TRBJ1-2	TRBV28	TGTGCCAGCAGTCCCACTACAGGGATCTATGGCTACACCTTC	CASSPTTGIYGYTF
NA	TRBD1	TRBJ1-1	TRBV27	TGTGCCAGCAGTTTATCCGGGACAGGGAACACTGAAGCTTTCTTT	CASSLSGTGNTEAFF
NA	NA	TRBJ2-2	TRBV11-2	TGTGCCAGCAGTCGAACAGTAGCCGGGGAGCTGTTTTTT	CASSRTVAGELFF
NA	NA	TRBJ2-3	TRBV7-2	TGTGCCAGCAGCAAGACGGTTCGGGGTCGAGGCACAGATACGCAGTATTTT	CASSKTVRGRGTDTQYF
NA	TRBD1	TRBJ2-1	TRBV29-1	TGCAGCGTTGAAGGGACAGGGGGAGTCTACAATGAGCAGTTCTTC	CSVEGTGGVYNEQFF
NA	NA	TRBJ1-1	TRBV28	TGTGCCAGCAGCGAGCCCGGAGCGAACACTGAAGCTTTCTTT	CASSEPGANTEAFF
NA	TRBD1	TRBJ2-7	TRBV5-1	TGCGCCAGCAGCTCCCCCGGGACAGGGGGCCTCATGACCTACGAGCAGTACTTC	CASSSPGTGGLMTYEQYF
once	NA	TRBJ1-5	TRBV30	TGTGCCTGGAGTGTACGGGGACTTAGCAATCAGCCCCAGCATTTT	CAWSVRGLSNQPQHF
once	NA	TRBJ1-1	TRBV7-2	TGTGCCAGCAGCAACCAGGGAAACACTGAAGCTTTCTTT	CASSNQGNTEAFF
NA	NA	TRBJ1-1	TRBV27	TGTGCCAGCAGTTTAGACAGAAGTACTGAAGCTTTCTTT	CASSLDRSTEAFF
NA	NA	TRBJ2-3	TRBV29-1	TGCAGCGTTGATGGCTGGCCTAGCACAGATACGCAGTATTTT	CSVDGWPSTDTQYF
NA	TRBD1	TRBJ1-5	TRBV30	TGTGCCTGGAGTGTGCAGGGGGCCCTCAATCAGCCCCAGCATTTT	CAWSVQGALNQPQHF
NA	TRBD1	TRBJ2-3	TRBV28	TGTGCCAGCAGTGGGGACAGGGGAACTCGAGATACGCAGTATTTT	CASSGDRGTRDTQYF
NA	NA	TRBJ2-3	TRBV19	TGTGCCAGTAGTGAGCGGGACCAGGGGACGCAGTATTTT	CASSERDQGTQYF
NA	NA	TRBJ1-5	TRBV19	TGTGCCAGTAGTATGCCCCCACAATCAGGCGCCCAGCATTTT	CASSMPPQSGAQHF
NA	NA	TRBJ1-1	TRBV6-1	TGTGCCACCAGGGCCCTGAACACTGAAGCTTTCTTT	CATRALNTEAFF
NA	TRBD2	TRBJ2-3	TRBV29-1	TGCAGCGTGGACTCGACTAGCGGATACACCGATACGCAGTATTTT	CSVDSTSGYTDTQYF
NA	NA	TRBJ2-5	TRBV11-3	TGTGCCAGCAGCTTAGCCAGTAAAGAGACCCAGTACTTC	CASSLASKETQYF
NA	NA	TRBJ1-2	TRBV14	TGTGCCAGCAGCCCTCTCGAGGCGAAAGGCTACACCTTC	CASSPLEAKGYTF
NA	TRBD2	TRBJ2-2	TRBV10-2	TGCGCCAGCGGCGAACCACTAGCGATGGGCACCGGGGAGCTGTTTTTT	CASGEPLAMGTGELFF
NA	NA	TRBJ2-1	TRBV28	TGTGCCAGCAGTCCTTCGGGTCTCTACAATGAGCAGTTCTTC	CASSPSGLYNEQFF
NA	NA	TRBJ2-4	TRBV5-1	TGCGCCAGCAGCCCATGGACTGATATAGCCAAAAACATTCAGTACTTC	CASSPWTDIAKNIQYF
few	NA	TRBJ2-7	TRBV5-6	TGTGCCAGCAGCTTGGGACTAAACGAGCAGTACTTC	CASSLGLNEQYF
few	NA	TRBJ1-1	TRBV5-1	TGCGCCAGCGGAGGGACGAACACTGAAGCTTTCTTT	CASGGTNTEAFF